These T cell receptor beta chains were read from a single sample in a study of blood T cell repertoires in COVID-19. The assay was immunoSEQ multiplex PCR, and TCRdb's table has in-frame clones only and misses some. The table shows approximately 68,000 clones, with approximately 91% occurring only once. Sequencing input: peripheral blood. The receptors derive from a man aged 65 to 79 with active or convalescent COVID-19. The CDR3 runs from the conserved cysteine through the conserved F or W. Fields, in order: D gene, clone size, V gene, J gene, CDR3 protein, CDR3 DNA. The D gene is left open where the match is weak. Part of the rows lack a size; the others show once, few, many or a class for expanded clones.

D: TRBD2
size: few
V: TRBV5-1
J: TRBJ2-1
CDR3: CASSSNLADYNEQFF
DNA: TGCGCCAGCAGCTCCAACCTAGCGGACTACAATGAGCAGTTCTTC

D: TRBD2
size: NA
V: TRBV3-1/TRBV3-2
J: TRBJ2-1
CDR3: CASGTLAGGPYNEQFF
DNA: TGTGCCAGCGGCACTTTAGCGGGGGGACCCTACAATGAGCAGTTCTTC

D: NA
size: NA
V: TRBV28
J: TRBJ2-3
CDR3: CASSLPDTQYF
DNA: TGTGCCAGCAGTTTACCTGATACGCAGTATTTT

D: NA
size: once
V: TRBV11-2
J: TRBJ1-2
CDR3: CASSLDPGANYGYTF
DNA: TGTGCCAGCAGCTTAGACCCGGGAGCTAACTATGGCTACACCTTC

D: NA
size: NA
V: TRBV7-9
J: TRBJ2-7
CDR3: CASSVFGDSYEQYF
DNA: TGTGCCAGCAGCGTTTTCGGGGACTCCTACGAGCAGTACTTC

D: NA
size: NA
V: TRBV18
J: TRBJ2-7
CDR3: CASSPTPGLSLYEQYF
DNA: TGTGCCAGCTCACCGACGCCGGGTCTGAGTCTCTACGAGCAGTACTTC

D: TRBD2
size: NA
V: TRBV6-5
J: TRBJ2-5
CDR3: CASSLTSETQYF
DNA: TGTGCCAGCAGTCTGACTAGCGAGACCCAGTACTTC

D: NA
size: once
V: TRBV19
J: TRBJ1-4
CDR3: CASSLTGTATNEKLFF
DNA: TGTGCCAGTAGTCTTACAGGGACGGCGACTAATGAAAAACTGTTTTTT

D: NA
size: NA
V: TRBV29-1
J: TRBJ1-5
CDR3: CSVAAGLNQPQHF
DNA: TGCAGCGTTGCGGCAGGTCTCAATCAGCCCCAGCATTTT

D: NA
size: NA
V: TRBV19
J: TRBJ1-6
CDR3: CASSIGAGVGNSPLHF
DNA: TGTGCCAGTAGTATAGGAGCGGGGGTAGGGAATTCACCCCTCCACTTT

D: NA
size: few
V: TRBV11-3
J: TRBJ2-1
CDR3: CASSLAGHEQFF
DNA: TGTGCCAGCAGCTTAGCAGGGCATGAGCAGTTCTTC

D: NA
size: NA
V: TRBV19
J: TRBJ1-5
CDR3: CASNPTPRVRRQPQHF
DNA: TGTGCCAGTAACCCAACCCCCAGGGTAAGGCGCCAGCCCCAGCATTTT

D: NA
size: NA
V: TRBV5-4
J: TRBJ1-6
CDR3: CASSSNRQAPLHF
DNA: TGTGCCAGCAGCTCGAATCGACAGGCCCCCCTCCACTTT

D: NA
size: NA
V: TRBV28
J: TRBJ2-1
CDR3: CASREAGSPTNEQFF
DNA: TGTGCCAGCCGTGAAGCGGGCAGTCCGACCAATGAGCAGTTCTTC

D: TRBD2
size: NA
V: TRBV9
J: TRBJ2-1
CDR3: CASGLAGHNEQFF
DNA: TGTGCCAGCGGACTAGCGGGACACAATGAGCAGTTCTTC

D: TRBD2
size: NA
V: TRBV7-8
J: TRBJ2-1
CDR3: CASSLAGGPGYNEQFF
DNA: TGTGCCAGCAGCTTGGCGGGGGGGCCGGGATACAATGAGCAGTTCTTC

D: NA
size: NA
V: TRBV5-5
J: TRBJ2-7
CDR3: CASSLGRHLASYEQYF
DNA: TGTGCCAGCAGCTTGGGACGACACCTAGCCTCCTACGAGCAGTACTTC

D: NA
size: NA
V: TRBV11-2
J: TRBJ2-5
CDR3: CASSLRLASKQETQYF
DNA: TGTGCCAGCAGCTTAAGGCTAGCGAGCAAGCAAGAGACCCAGTACTTC

D: NA
size: once
V: TRBV30
J: TRBJ2-7
CDR3: CAWSRRQDYEQYF
DNA: TGTGCCTGGAGTCGGAGACAGGACTACGAGCAGTACTTC

D: TRBD2
size: NA
V: TRBV19
J: TRBJ2-1
CDR3: CASSPGLGNEQFF
DNA: TGTGCCAGTAGTCCCGGACTAGGCAATGAGCAGTTCTTC

D: TRBD2
size: NA
V: TRBV5-4
J: TRBJ2-7
CDR3: CASSLSGGTYEQYF
DNA: TGTGCCAGCAGCTTAAGCGGGGGGACCTACGAGCAGTACTTC

D: NA
size: NA
V: TRBV4-2
J: TRBJ2-5
CDR3: CASSLRETQYF
DNA: TGTGCCAGCAGCCTCAGGGAGACCCAGTACTTC

D: NA
size: NA
V: TRBV7-6
J: TRBJ2-2
CDR3: CASSLKAVGELFF
DNA: TGTGCCAGCAGCTTAAAAGCTGTCGGGGAGCTGTTTTTT

D: TRBD1
size: NA
V: TRBV6-6
J: TRBJ1-1
CDR3: CASSSQGVDMNTEAFF
DNA: TGTGCCAGCAGCTCCCAGGGGGTCGACATGAACACTGAAGCTTTCTTT

D: NA
size: NA
V: TRBV13
J: TRBJ2-2
CDR3: CASSSYGVPGELFF
DNA: TGTGCCAGCAGCTCCTACGGAGTCCCCGGGGAGCTGTTTTTT

D: NA
size: NA
V: TRBV27
J: TRBJ1-2
CDR3: CASSLYGAANYGYTF
DNA: TGTGCCAGCAGTTTATATGGAGCAGCTAACTATGGCTACACCTTC

D: NA
size: many
V: TRBV7-6
J: TRBJ2-2
CDR3: CASSLDREGELFF
DNA: TGTGCCAGCAGCTTAGACAGGGAGGGGGAGCTGTTTTTT

D: NA
size: NA
V: TRBV5-1
J: TRBJ2-3
CDR3: CASSWRGSGTDTQYF
DNA: TGCGCCAGCAGCTGGCGAGGGTCCGGGACAGATACGCAGTATTTT

D: NA
size: NA
V: TRBV5-4
J: TRBJ2-1
CDR3: CASSGTRESSYNEQFF
DNA: TGTGCCAGCAGCGGAACCAGGGAAAGCTCCTACAATGAGCAGTTCTTC

D: NA
size: few
V: TRBV19
J: TRBJ1-1
CDR3: CASRDRENTEAFF
DNA: TGTGCCAGTAGGGATCGGGAGAACACTGAAGCTTTCTTT

D: TRBD1
size: NA
V: TRBV19
J: TRBJ1-5
CDR3: CASMGQGAFQPQHF
DNA: TGTGCCAGTATGGGACAGGGGGCATTTCAGCCCCAGCATTTT

D: NA
size: NA
V: TRBV29-1
J: TRBJ1-1
CDR3: CSVEALGRHTEAFF
DNA: TGCAGCGTTGAAGCTCTGGGGAGGCACACTGAAGCTTTCTTT

D: TRBD1
size: NA
V: TRBV6-5
J: TRBJ1-2
CDR3: CASTPTTGDYGYTF
DNA: TGTGCCAGCACCCCCACGACAGGGGACTATGGCTACACCTTC

D: NA
size: NA
V: TRBV7-8
J: TRBJ2-5
CDR3: CASSPGLQETQYF
DNA: TGTGCCAGCAGCCCGGGACTGCAAGAGACCCAGTACTTC

D: NA
size: NA
V: TRBV19
J: TRBJ2-1
CDR3: CATRPSGLRLGEQFF
DNA: TGTGCCACCAGACCCTCGGGACTGAGGCTCGGGGAGCAGTTCTTC

D: TRBD1
size: few
V: TRBV18
J: TRBJ2-7
CDR3: CASSAGTGVYEQYF
DNA: TGTGCCAGCTCAGCCGGGACAGGCGTCTACGAGCAGTACTTC

D: NA
size: NA
V: TRBV6-5
J: TRBJ1-1
CDR3: CASSYSQTASTIEAFF
DNA: TGTGCCAGCAGTTACTCACAGACAGCATCTACTATAGAAGCTTTCTTT

D: TRBD1
size: NA
V: TRBV5-5
J: TRBJ2-1
CDR3: CASSRTGGPYNEQFF
DNA: TGTGCCAGCAGCAGGACAGGGGGACCCTACAATGAGCAGTTCTTC

D: TRBD1
size: NA
V: TRBV9
J: TRBJ2-1
CDR3: CASRGTGVEGGEQFF
DNA: TGTGCCAGCAGAGGAACAGGGGTAGAAGGTGGAGAGCAGTTCTTC

D: NA
size: NA
V: TRBV5-1
J: TRBJ2-1
CDR3: CASRKGESGSYNEQFF
DNA: TGCGCCAGCAGGAAAGGGGAATCGGGCTCCTACAATGAGCAGTTCTTC

D: TRBD1
size: once
V: TRBV19
J: TRBJ1-6
CDR3: CASRGQGTSYNSPLHF
DNA: TGTGCCAGTAGGGGACAGGGGACCTCCTATAATTCACCCCTCCACTTT

D: TRBD2
size: NA
V: TRBV24-1
J: TRBJ2-1
CDR3: CATSDRTSGDYNEQFF
DNA: TGTGCCACCAGTGACAGGACTAGCGGGGACTACAATGAGCAGTTCTTC

D: NA
size: NA
V: TRBV5-1
J: TRBJ1-1
CDR3: CASSLRTENTEAFF
DNA: TGCGCCAGCAGCTTGAGGACAGAGAACACTGAAGCTTTCTTT

D: NA
size: NA
V: TRBV10-3
J: TRBJ1-6
CDR3: CAISESGHYNSPLHF
DNA: TGTGCCATCAGTGAGTCAGGACACTATAATTCACCCCTCCACTTT

D: TRBD1
size: NA
V: TRBV5-4
J: TRBJ1-2
CDR3: CASRTPDRVSGYTF
DNA: TGTGCCAGCAGAACCCCCGACAGGGTCTCCGGCTACACCTTC

D: NA
size: NA
V: TRBV10-3
J: TRBJ2-3
CDR3: CAISEPGGRITDTQYF
DNA: TGTGCCATCAGTGAGCCTGGGGGCAGGATCACAGATACGCAGTATTTT